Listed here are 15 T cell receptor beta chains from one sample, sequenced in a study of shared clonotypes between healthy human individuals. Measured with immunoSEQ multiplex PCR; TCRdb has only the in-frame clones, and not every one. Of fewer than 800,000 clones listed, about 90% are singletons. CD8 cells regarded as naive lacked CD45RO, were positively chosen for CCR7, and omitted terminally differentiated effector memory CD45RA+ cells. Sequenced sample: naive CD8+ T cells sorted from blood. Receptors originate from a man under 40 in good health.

The CDR3 coding sequence is TGTGCCAGCAGTTTATATGCACCTTCTAGCACAGATACGCAGTATTTT. Amino acids: CASSLYAPSSTDTQYF. This chain joins TRBV27 and TRBJ2-3, with D unresolved. With 1 base removed from V and 0 bases from J, the gap between germline ends came to 11 bases. Germline lookup yields CDR1 MNHEY and CDR2 SMNVEV (reference sequence). The CDR3 extends over 16 amino acids.

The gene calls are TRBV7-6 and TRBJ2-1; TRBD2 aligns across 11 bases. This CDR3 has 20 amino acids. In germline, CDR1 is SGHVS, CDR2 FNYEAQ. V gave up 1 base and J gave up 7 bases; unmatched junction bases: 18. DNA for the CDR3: TGTGCCAGCAGCTTAGTAACTAGCGGGAGAAGAGATATCCTGGGAAATGAGCAGTTCTTC. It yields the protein CASSLVTSGRRDILGNEQFF.

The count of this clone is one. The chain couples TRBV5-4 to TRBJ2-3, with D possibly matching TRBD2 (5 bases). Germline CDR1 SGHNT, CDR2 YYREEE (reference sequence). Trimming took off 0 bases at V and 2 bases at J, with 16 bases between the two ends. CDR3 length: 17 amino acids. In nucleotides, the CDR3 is TGTGCCAGCAGCTTGGCCGTTGAGGGTTCTTTCACAGATACGCAGTATTTT. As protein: CASSLAVEGSFTDTQYF.

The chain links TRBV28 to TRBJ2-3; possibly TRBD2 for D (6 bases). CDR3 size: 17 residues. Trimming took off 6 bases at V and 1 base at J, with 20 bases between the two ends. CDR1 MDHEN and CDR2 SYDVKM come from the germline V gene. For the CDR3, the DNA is TGTGCCAGCAGCCGAGACGACTGGGGAGGTGGCACAGATACGCAGTATTTT. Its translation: CASSRDDWGGGTDTQYF.

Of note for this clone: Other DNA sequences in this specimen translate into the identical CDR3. CDR3 DNA sequence: TGTGCCAGCAGCGTTGGACAAGCGAACACCGGGGAGCTGTTTTTT. This codes for CASSVGQANTGELFF. The chain has TRBV9 and TRBJ2-2; a weak D match, TRBD1 (5 bases). Germline V gives CDR1 SGDLS, CDR2 YYNGEE. The CDR3 spans 15 residues. Trimming took 2 bases from V and 0 from J, leaving 8 bases between them.

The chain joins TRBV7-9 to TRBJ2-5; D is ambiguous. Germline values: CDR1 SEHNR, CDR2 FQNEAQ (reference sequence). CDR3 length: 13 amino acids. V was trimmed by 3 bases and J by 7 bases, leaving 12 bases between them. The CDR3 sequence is CASSFAAEWTQYF. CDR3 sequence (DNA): TGTGCCAGCAGCTTCGCGGCCGAATGGACCCAGTACTTC.

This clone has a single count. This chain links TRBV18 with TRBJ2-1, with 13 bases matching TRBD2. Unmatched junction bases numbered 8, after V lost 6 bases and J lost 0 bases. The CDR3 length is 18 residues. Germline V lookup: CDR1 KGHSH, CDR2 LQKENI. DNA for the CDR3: TGTGCCAGCTCGTCGACTAGCGGGAGGCCCAGCTCCTACAATGAGCAGTTCTTC. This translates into CASSSTSGRPSSYNEQFF.

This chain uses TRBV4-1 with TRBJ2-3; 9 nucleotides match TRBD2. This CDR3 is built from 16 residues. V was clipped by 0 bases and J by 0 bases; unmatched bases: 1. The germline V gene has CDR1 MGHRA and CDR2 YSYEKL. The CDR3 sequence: CASSQETSGSTDTQYF. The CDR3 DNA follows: TGCGCCAGCAGCCAAGAAACTAGCGGGAGCACAGATACGCAGTATTTT.

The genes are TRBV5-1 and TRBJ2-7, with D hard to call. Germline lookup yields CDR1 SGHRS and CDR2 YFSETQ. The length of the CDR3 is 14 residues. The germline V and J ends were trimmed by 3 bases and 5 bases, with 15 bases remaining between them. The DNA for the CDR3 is TGCGCCAGCAGCTCTGAAACCCTTTTAGACGAGCAGTACTTC. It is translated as CASSSETLLDEQYF.

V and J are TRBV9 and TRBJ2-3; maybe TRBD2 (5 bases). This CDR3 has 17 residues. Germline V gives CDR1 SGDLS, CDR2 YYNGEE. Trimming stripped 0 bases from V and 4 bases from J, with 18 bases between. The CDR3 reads CASSVAPGIGRADTQYF. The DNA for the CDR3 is TGTGCCAGCAGCGTAGCTCCGGGTATAGGGCGGGCAGATACGCAGTATTTT.

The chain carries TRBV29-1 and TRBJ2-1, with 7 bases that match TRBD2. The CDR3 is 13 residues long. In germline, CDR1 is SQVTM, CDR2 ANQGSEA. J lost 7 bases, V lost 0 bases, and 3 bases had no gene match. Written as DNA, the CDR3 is TGCAGCGTTGAAGATCTGGGGGGGAATGAGCAGTTCTTC. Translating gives CSVEDLGGNEQFF.

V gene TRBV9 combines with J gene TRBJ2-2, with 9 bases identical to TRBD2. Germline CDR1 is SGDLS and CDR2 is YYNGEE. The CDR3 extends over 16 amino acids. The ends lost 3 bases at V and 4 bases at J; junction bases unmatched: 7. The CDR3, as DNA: TGTGCCAGCAGCGAGGGACTAGCTAAGGTCACCGGGGAGCTGTTTTTT. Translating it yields CASSEGLAKVTGELFF.

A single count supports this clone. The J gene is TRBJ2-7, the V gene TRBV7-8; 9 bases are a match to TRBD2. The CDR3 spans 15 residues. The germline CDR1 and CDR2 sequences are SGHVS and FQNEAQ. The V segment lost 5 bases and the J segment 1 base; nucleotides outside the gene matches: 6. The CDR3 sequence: CASSPTSGRSYEQYF. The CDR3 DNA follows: TGTGCCAGCAGCCCAACTAGCGGGCGATCCTACGAGCAGTACTTC.

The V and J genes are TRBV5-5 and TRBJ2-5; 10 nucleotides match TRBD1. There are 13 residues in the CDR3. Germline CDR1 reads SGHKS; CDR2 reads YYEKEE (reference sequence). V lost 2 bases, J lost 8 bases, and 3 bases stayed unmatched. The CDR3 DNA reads TGTGCCAGCAGCTTAGGACAGGGGGGAACCCAGTACTTC. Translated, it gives CASSLGQGGTQYF.

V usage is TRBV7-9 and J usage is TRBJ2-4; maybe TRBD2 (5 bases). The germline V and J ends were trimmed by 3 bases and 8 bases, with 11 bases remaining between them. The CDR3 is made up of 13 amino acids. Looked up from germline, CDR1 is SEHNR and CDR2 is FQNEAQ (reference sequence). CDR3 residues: CASSFGDGDIQYF. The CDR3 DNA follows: TGTGCCAGCAGCTTCGGTGACGGGGACATTCAGTACTTC.